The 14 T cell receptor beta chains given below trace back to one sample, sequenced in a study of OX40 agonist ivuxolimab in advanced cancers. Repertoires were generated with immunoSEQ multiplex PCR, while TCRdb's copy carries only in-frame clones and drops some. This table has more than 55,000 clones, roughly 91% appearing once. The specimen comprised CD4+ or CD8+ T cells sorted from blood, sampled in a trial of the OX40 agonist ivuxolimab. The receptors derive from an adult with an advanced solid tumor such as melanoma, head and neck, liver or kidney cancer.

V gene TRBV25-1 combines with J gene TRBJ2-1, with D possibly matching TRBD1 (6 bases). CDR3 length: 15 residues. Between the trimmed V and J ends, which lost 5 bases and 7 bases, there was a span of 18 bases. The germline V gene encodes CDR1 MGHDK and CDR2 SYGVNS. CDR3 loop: CASSSPGEPRNEQFF. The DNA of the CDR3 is TGTGCCAGCAGTTCTCCAGGGGAACCGAGGAATGAGCAGTTCTTC.

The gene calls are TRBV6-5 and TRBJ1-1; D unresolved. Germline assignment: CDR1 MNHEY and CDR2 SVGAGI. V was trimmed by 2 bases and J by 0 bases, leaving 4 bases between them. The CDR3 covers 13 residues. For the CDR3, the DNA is TGTGCCAGCAGTTACGAGATGAACACTGAAGCTTTCTTT. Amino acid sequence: CASSYEMNTEAFF.

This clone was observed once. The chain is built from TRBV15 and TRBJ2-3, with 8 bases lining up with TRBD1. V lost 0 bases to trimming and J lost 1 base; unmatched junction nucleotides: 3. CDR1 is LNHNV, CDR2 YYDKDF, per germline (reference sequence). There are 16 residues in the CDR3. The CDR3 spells CATSREDRDGTDTQYF. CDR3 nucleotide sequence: TGTGCCACCAGCAGAGAGGACAGGGATGGCACAGATACGCAGTATTTT.

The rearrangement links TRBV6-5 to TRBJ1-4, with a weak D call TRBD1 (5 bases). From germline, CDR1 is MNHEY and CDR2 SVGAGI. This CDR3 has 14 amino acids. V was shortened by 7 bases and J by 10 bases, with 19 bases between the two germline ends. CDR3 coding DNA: TGTGCCAGCAAGGTTACGGGACTTTCAGGAAAACTGTTTTTT. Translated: CASKVTGLSGKLFF.

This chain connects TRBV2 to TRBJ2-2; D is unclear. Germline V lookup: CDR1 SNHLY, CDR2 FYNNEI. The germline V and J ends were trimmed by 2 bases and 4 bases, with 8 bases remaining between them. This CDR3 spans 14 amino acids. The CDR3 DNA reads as TGTGCCAGCAGTGAAACCCGTGGCACCGGGGAGCTGTTTTTT. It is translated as CASSETRGTGELFF.

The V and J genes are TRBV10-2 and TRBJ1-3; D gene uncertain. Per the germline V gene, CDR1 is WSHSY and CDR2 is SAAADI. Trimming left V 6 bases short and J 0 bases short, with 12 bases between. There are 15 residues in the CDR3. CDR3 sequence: CASRVGPDSGNTIYF. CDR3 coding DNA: TGCGCCAGCAGGGTGGGTCCCGACTCTGGAAACACCATATATTTT.

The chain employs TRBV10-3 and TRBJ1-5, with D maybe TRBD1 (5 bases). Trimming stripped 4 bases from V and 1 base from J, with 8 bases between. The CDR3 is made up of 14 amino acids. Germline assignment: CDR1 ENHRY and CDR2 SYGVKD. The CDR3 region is CAISGGLSNQPQHF. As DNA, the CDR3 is TGTGCCATCAGTGGGGGACTCAGCAATCAGCCCCAGCATTTT.

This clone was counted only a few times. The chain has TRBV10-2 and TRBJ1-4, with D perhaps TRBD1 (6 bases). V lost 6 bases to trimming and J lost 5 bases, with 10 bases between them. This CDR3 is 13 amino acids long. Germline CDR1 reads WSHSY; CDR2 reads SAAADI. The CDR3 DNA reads TGCGCCAGCAGAGGGACATTAAATGAAAAACTGTTTTTT. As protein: CASRGTLNEKLFF.

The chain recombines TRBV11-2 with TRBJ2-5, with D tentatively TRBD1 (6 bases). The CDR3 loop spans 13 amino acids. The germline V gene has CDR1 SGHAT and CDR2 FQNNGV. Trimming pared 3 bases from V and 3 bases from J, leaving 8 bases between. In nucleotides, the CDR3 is TGTGCCAGCAGCTTCCCAGGGGAAGAGACCCAGTACTTC. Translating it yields CASSFPGEETQYF.

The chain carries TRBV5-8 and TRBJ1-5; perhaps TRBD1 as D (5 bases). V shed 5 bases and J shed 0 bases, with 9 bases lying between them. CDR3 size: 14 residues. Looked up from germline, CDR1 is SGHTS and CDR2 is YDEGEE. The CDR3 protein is CASRGGTSNQPQHF. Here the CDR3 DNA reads TGTGCCAGCAGGGGGGGGACTAGCAATCAGCCCCAGCATTTT.

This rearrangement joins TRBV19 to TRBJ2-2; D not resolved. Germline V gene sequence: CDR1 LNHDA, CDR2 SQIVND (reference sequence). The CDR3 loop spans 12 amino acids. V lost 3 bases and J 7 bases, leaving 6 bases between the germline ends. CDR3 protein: CASSIRVGELFF. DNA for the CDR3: TGTGCCAGTAGTATTCGGGTCGGGGAGCTGTTTTTT.

The CDR3 spells CASSLTPTYSTDTQYF. CDR3 coding DNA: TGTGCCAGCAGCTTAACCCCGACGTACAGCACAGATACGCAGTATTTT. This chain uses TRBV7-2 with TRBJ2-3, with D hard to call. Germline V lookup: CDR1 SGHTA, CDR2 FQGNSA. V lost 2 bases and J 0 bases, leaving 12 bases between the germline ends. This CDR3 has 16 residues.

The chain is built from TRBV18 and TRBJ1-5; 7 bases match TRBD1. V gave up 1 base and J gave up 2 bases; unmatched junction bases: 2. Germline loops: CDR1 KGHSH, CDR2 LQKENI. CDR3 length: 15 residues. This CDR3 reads CASSPQGAGNQPQHF. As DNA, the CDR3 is TGTGCCAGCTCACCACAGGGGGCTGGCAATCAGCCCCAGCATTTT.

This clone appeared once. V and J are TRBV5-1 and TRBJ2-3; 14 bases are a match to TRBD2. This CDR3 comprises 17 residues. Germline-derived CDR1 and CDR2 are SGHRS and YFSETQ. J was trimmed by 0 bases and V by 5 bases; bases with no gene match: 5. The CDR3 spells CASSRLAGGGSTDTQYF. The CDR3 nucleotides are TGCGCCAGCAGTCGACTAGCGGGAGGGGGTAGCACAGATACGCAGTATTTT.